Included here is one T cell receptor (beta chain) sequence, with context. No antigen is known for it. Sequencing of DNA taken from cultured CD4+ T cells relied on the Oncomine TCR Beta short-read assay. MiXCR was run by TCRdb on the PCR reads, yielding one entry per CDR3 protein. The sample has around 20,000 distinct CDR3 sequences, 40% to 60% seen once; the top ten hold 10%. This sample is drawn from a study of vaccination and CD4 T cells after COVID-19. Sample treatment: roughly 11-day PBMC culture with coronavirus spike peptide pools or control peptides (ViraFEST assay). This CDR3 comprises 18 residues. The V and J ends lost 2 bases and 0 bases, in that order; junction bases with no gene match: 6. CDR1 is DFQATT and CDR2 is SNEGSKA in the germline V gene (reference sequence).

The chain employs TRBV20-1 and TRBJ2-2; 13 positions agree with TRBD2. The input for sequencing was CD4+ T cells from blood, cultured in vitro, taken before SARS-CoV-2 vaccination. The TCR was taken from a human donor who had recovered from COVID-19. CDR3 coding DNA: TGCAGTGCTAGACGACTAGCGGGAGGCCCCGCGAACACCGGGGAGCTGTTTTTT. Translation: CSARRLAGGPANTGELFF.